Listed below are T cell receptor beta chains from one sample, sequenced in a study of control samples from healthy donors and cancer patients. The protocol was immunoSEQ multiplex PCR, while the TCRdb copy is restricted to in-frame clones and leaves out a portion. The sample shows 150,000 to 200,000 clones, 90% of them seen only once. Input material: blood. These receptors were taken from a woman aged 50 to 60 in good health. Each CDR3 is given with its conserved first and last residue. A D gene is named only where the DNA matches it firmly. Some rows mark clone size as missing; the rest say once, few, many or name a class of expanded clone.

>TRBV3-1/TRBV3-2|-|-|TRBJ1-3
CASSHPSSAGNTIYF
TGTGCCAGCAGCCACCCCTCTTCGGCCGGAAACACCATATATTTT
>TRBV27|-|-|TRBJ1-3
CASSPLTDGNTIYF
TGTGCCAGCAGCCCATTGACCGATGGAAACACCATATATTTT
>TRBV10-3|-|-|TRBJ1-3
CAISSAGPSSGNTIYF
TGTGCCATCAGTTCGGCAGGGCCGAGCTCTGGAAACACCATATATTTT
>TRBV19|-|-|TRBJ2-7
CASSAVVLYEQYF
TGTGCCAGTAGTGCTGTCGTCCTCTACGAGCAGTACTTC
>TRBV9|-|-|TRBJ1-1
CASSVANTEAFF
TGTGCCAGCAGCGTAGCGAACACTGAAGCTTTCTTT
>TRBV7-3|-|-|TRBJ2-2
CASSLTPYTGELFF
TGTGCCAGCAGCCTCACACCATATACGGGGGAGCTGTTTTTT
>TRBV7-8|-|-|TRBJ2-7
CASSTAGTVSYEQYF
TGTGCCAGCAGCACCGCCGGGACGGTATCCTACGAGCAGTACTTC
>TRBV7-2|TRBD2|-|TRBJ2-3
CASSSFTSGGATATDTQYF
TGTGCCAGCAGCTCCTTCACTAGCGGGGGGGCAACCGCTACAGATACGCAGTATTTT
>TRBV6-2/TRBV6-3|TRBD1|-|TRBJ1-3
CASSIGTGATGNTIYF
TGTGCCAGCAGTATTGGGACAGGGGCTACTGGAAACACCATATATTTT
>TRBV4-3|TRBD1|-|TRBJ1-2
CASSTGVQGYGYTF
TGCGCCAGCAGTACAGGGGTCCAAGGCTATGGCTACACCTTC
>TRBV5-5|TRBD2|-|TRBJ2-1
CASSPRLAGGPINEQFF
TGTGCCAGCAGCCCCCGACTAGCGGGAGGGCCGATCAATGAGCAGTTCTTC
>TRBV5-4|TRBD1|once|TRBJ2-2
CASSLVGGRNTGELFF
TGTGCCAGCAGCTTGGTAGGGGGCAGGAACACCGGGGAGCTGTTTTTT
>TRBV28|-|-|TRBJ1-2
CATPMREGGSANYGYTF
TGTGCCACCCCTATGAGGGAGGGGGGCTCAGCTAACTATGGCTACACCTTC
>TRBV28|-|-|TRBJ1-3
CASSLTGDFGSGNTIYF
TGTGCCAGCAGTTTAACGGGGGACTTTGGCTCTGGAAACACCATATATTTT
>TRBV28|-|-|TRBJ1-1
CASRHLGPGNTEAFF
TGTGCCAGCAGGCACTTGGGGCCAGGAAACACTGAAGCTTTCTTT
>TRBV19|TRBD1|-|TRBJ1-2
CASGTDRGIGYGYTF
TGTGCCAGTGGTACTGACAGGGGAATCGGCTATGGCTACACCTTC
>TRBV18|-|-|TRBJ1-1
CASSPREDTEAFF
TGTGCCAGCTCACCACGGGAGGACACTGAAGCTTTCTTT
>TRBV7-3|TRBD2|-|TRBJ2-3
CASSLNGAGGTNTQYF
TGTGCCAGCAGCTTAAATGGGGCGGGGGGTACAAATACGCAGTATTTT
>TRBV28|-|once|TRBJ1-1
CASSPIDIMNTEAFF
TGTGCCAGCAGTCCCATTGACATCATGAACACTGAAGCTTTCTTT
>TRBV7-2|TRBD1|-|TRBJ1-5
CASSVTGQLNQPQHF
TGTGCCAGTAGCGTAACGGGACAGCTAAATCAGCCCCAGCATTTT
>TRBV27|TRBD1|-|TRBJ1-1
CASSSWTGPSAEAFF
TGTGCCAGCAGTTCCTGGACAGGGCCCAGCGCTGAAGCTTTCTTT
>TRBV25-1|-|-|TRBJ2-7
CASSDRYLLNEQYF
TGTGCCAGCAGTGACCGGTATCTTCTCAACGAGCAGTACTTC
>TRBV19|-|-|TRBJ2-2
CASSIWTGELFF
TGTGCCAGTAGTATTTGGACCGGGGAGCTGTTTTTT
>TRBV7-3|-|few|TRBJ2-2
CASSQQGFGGELFF
TGTGCCAGCAGCCAACAGGGATTTGGCGGGGAGCTGTTTTTT
>TRBV23-1|-|-|TRBJ1-5
CASSHSRGGSNQPQHF
TGCGCCAGCAGTCATTCCAGGGGAGGAAGCAATCAGCCCCAGCATTTT
>TRBV7-2|TRBD2|-|TRBJ2-1
CASSPPPREGQDEQFF
TGTGCCAGCAGCCCACCTCCCCGGGAGGGGCAGGATGAGCAGTTCTTC
>TRBV7-8|-|-|TRBJ1-1
CASSLIIVRNTEAFF
TGTGCCAGCAGCTTAATTATCGTCAGGAACACTGAAGCTTTCTTT
>TRBV7-9|-|-|TRBJ2-3
CASSFSLVDTQYF
TGTGCCAGCAGCTTTTCTTTAGTAGATACGCAGTATTTT
>TRBV30|-|-|TRBJ2-3
CAWSVRASTNF
TGTGCCTGGAGTGTACGAGCTTCGACGAATTTT
>TRBV4-2|-|-|TRBJ1-6
CASSQTPGDSPLHF
TGTGCCAGCAGCCAAACCCCTGGAGATTCACCCCTCCACTTT
>TRBV6-4|-|-|TRBJ1-3
CASSDSKAIYGRGSGNTIYF
TGTGCCAGCAGTGACTCGAAAGCGATTTACGGGCGGGGCTCTGGAAACACCATATATTTT
>TRBV7-8|-|-|TRBJ1-5
CASSSGGGGQPQHF
TGTGCCAGCAGCTCAGGCGGCGGGGGCCAGCCCCAGCATTTT
>TRBV19|-|once|TRBJ2-7
CASSITWGSNYEQYF
TGTGCCAGTAGTATCACATGGGGATCCAACTACGAGCAGTACTTC